This TCR beta chain was recorded in a study of radiotherapy plus CTLA-4 blockade in lung cancer. The study, taken as a whole, reports: Early blood T cell clone dynamics reportedly forecast response best, with interferon-beta. In blood, TCR clones derived from the tumor expanded after radiotherapy plus ipilimumab.

To note about this clone: Its target is not known.

Trimming cost V 4 bases and J 0 bases, with 19 bases left between them. The germline CDR1 and CDR2 sequences are MDHEN and SYDVKM. The CDR3 extends over 19 amino acids. Some clones are missing from TCRdb's copy, which holds only in-frame ones; the method was immunoSEQ multiplex PCR. Of about 72,000 clones listed, around four fifths are singletons. The chain joins TRBV28 to TRBJ2-6, with TRBD1 as a possible D gene (5 bases). This specimen consisted of peripheral blood, obtained from a patient treated with radiotherapy plus ipilimumab. This sequence was found in a human donor with non-small cell lung cancer who had a partial response to radiotherapy plus ipilimumab. The CDR3 nucleotides are TGTGCCAGCAGTTCCGGCCTTGGAAGGGGAAACTCTGGGGCCAACGTCCTGACTTTC. Translation: CASSSGLGRGNSGANVLTF. Complete variable domain (other parts from reference TRBV28 and TRBJ2-6): DVKVTQSSRYLVKRTGEKVFLECVQDMDHENMFWYRQDPGLGLRLIYFSYDVKMKEKGDIPEGYSVSREKKERFSLILESASTNQTSMYLCASSSGLGRGNSGANVLTFGAGSRLTVL.